This T cell receptor beta chain was recovered during a study of vaccination effects on CD4 cells after COVID-19. Trimming shortened V by 6 bases and J by 2 bases, and 13 bases separated the two germline ends. Germline assignment: CDR1 MGHRA and CDR2 YSYEKL. This CDR3 has 15 amino acids. This clone came up a few times. Its target is not known. Peptide-pool stimulation followed by sequencing identified expanded antigen-specific CD4+ clonotypes in the ViraFEST assay. Culture lasted 10 days before CD4+ T cell isolation. All participants had two doses of either the BNT162b2 or mRNA-1273 vaccine. Recipients of the vaccine had no prior SARS-CoV-2 infection and negative nucleocapsid antibodies. The data were produced by immunoSEQ multiplex PCR, yet TCRdb's version contains in-frame clones alone and is incomplete. The sample has almost 70,000 clones; about 67% are singletons.

Sequenced material: CD4+ T cells from PBMCs cultured with HCoV-229E spike peptides, taken after COVID-19 vaccination. The gene calls are TRBV4-1 and TRBJ2-2; no clear D. This receptor was taken from a human donor who received a COVID-19 vaccine. The CDR3 coding sequence is TGCGCCAGCAGTGGACGTCGCGCCAACACCGGGGAGCTGTTTTTT. As protein: CASSGRRANTGELFF.